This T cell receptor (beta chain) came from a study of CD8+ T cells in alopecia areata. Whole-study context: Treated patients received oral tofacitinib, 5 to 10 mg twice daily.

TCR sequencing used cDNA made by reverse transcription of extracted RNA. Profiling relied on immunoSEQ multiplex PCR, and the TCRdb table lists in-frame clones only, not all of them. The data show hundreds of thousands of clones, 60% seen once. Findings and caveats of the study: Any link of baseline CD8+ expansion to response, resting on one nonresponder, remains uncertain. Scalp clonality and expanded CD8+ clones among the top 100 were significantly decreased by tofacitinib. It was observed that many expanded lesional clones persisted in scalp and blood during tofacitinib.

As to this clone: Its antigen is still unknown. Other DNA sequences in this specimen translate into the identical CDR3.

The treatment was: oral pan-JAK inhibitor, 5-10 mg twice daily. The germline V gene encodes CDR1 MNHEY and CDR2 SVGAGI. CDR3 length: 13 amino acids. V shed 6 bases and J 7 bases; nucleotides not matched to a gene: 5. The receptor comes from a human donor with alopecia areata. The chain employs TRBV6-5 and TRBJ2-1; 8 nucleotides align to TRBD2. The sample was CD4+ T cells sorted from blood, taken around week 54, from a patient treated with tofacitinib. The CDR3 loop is CASSPGLVNEQFF. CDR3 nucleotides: TGTGCCAGCAGCCCGGGACTAGTGAATGAGCAGTTCTTC.